Each of the 24 T cell receptor beta chains below was sequenced from the same sample in a study of T cells after yellow fever vaccination. TCRdb passed the 5' RACE reads through MiXCR, listing each CDR3 protein once. The sample includes hundreds of thousands of distinct CDR3 sequences, under 15% of them seen just once. The starting material was CD4+ T cells sorted from PBMCs, obtained 15 days after the yellow fever booster vaccination. These receptors all stem from a man in his late teens or twenties who received the YFV17D yellow fever vaccine.

V usage is TRBV2 and J usage is TRBJ2-3; the match to TRBD2 covers 9 bases. The CDR3 spans 15 residues. Trimming took 4 bases from V and 1 from J; bases not matched to a gene: 3. The germline V gene encodes CDR1 SNHLY and CDR2 FYNNEI. In DNA, the CDR3 is TGTGCCAGCAGTGGTAGCGGGGGCGGCACAGATACGCAGTATTTT. Protein product: CASSGSGGGTDTQYF.

This clonotype has more than one count but fewer than ten. The CDR3 reads CSARDPLHGMGTEAFF. In DNA, the CDR3 is TGCAGTGCTAGAGACCCCTTACATGGGATGGGAACTGAAGCTTTCTTT. The chain combines TRBV20-1 with TRBJ1-1; unclear D gene. V lost 0 bases and J 5 bases, leaving 19 bases between the germline ends. Germline V gene sequence: CDR1 DFQATT, CDR2 SNEGSKA (reference sequence). The CDR3 totals 16 residues.

The rearrangement links TRBV12-3 or TRBV12-4 to TRBJ1-2; TRBD1 is a possible D gene (5 bases). This CDR3 is built from 13 residues. V was clipped by 3 bases and J by 4 bases, with 9 bases between them. This CDR3 reads CASSLGQVYGYTF. The DNA of the CDR3 is TGTGCCAGCAGTTTGGGGCAGGTCTATGGCTACACCTTC.

This clonotype was seen repeatedly, ten times or more. This rearrangement joins TRBV12-3 or TRBV12-4 to TRBJ1-2; D is unclear. This CDR3 has 12 residues. V lost 3 bases and J lost 7, with 9 bases in between. CDR3 residues: CASSFVVSGYTF. The CDR3 bases are TGTGCCAGCAGTTTTGTCGTGAGTGGCTACACCTTC.

In its sample, this clonotype was seen a few times. Written as DNA, the CDR3 is TGTGCCAGCTCACCAACCAGCTCTGGAAACACCATATATTTT. Protein product: CASSPTSSGNTIYF. This chain uses TRBV18 with TRBJ1-3; D remains ambiguous. Germline V CDR1 and CDR2: KGHSH, LQKENI. V gave up 2 bases and J gave up 0 bases, with 5 bases separating them. The CDR3 totals 14 residues. Full variable domain (missing parts from reference TRBV18 and TRBJ1-3): NAGVMQNPRHLVRRRGQEARLRCSPMKGHSHVYWYRQLPEEGLKFMVYLQKENIIDESGMPKERFSAEFPKEGPSILRIQQVVRGDSAAYFCASSPTSSGNTIYFGEGSWLTVV.

The gene calls are TRBV20-1 and TRBJ2-1; 9 bases line up with TRBD2. The CDR3 totals 15 residues. Germline lookup yields CDR1 DFQATT and CDR2 SNEGSKA (reference sequence). V lost 6 bases to trimming and J lost 6 bases; unmatched junction nucleotides: 12. CDR3 loop: CSARSSGGYSNEQFF. Here the CDR3 DNA reads TGCAGTGCGAGGAGTAGCGGGGGCTACTCCAATGAGCAGTTCTTC.

This clonotype was observed many times. This chain uses TRBV20-1 with TRBJ2-1, with TRBD1 identical over 11 bases. CDR3 length: 17 amino acids. Trimming took 0 bases from V and 5 from J; bases not matched to a gene: 9. In germline, CDR1 is DFQATT, CDR2 SNEGSKA (reference sequence). The CDR3 protein is CSARDPVRDRGNNEQFF. In DNA form, the CDR3 reads TGCAGTGCTAGAGACCCCGTCCGGGACAGGGGGAACAATGAGCAGTTCTTC.

This clonotype came up many times. The chain has TRBV10-3 and TRBJ1-5, with TRBD1 matching over 10 bases. The CDR3 extends over 15 amino acids. Germline V lookup: CDR1 ENHRY, CDR2 SYGVKD. The V segment lost 2 bases and the J segment 8 bases; nucleotides outside the gene matches: 6. The CDR3 bases are TGTGCCATCAGTGAGAGGGGGACAGGGGTTGAGCCCCAGCATTTT. Protein product: CAISERGTGVEPQHF.

This clonotype was seen a handful of times. The chain employs TRBV11-2 and TRBJ1-3, with D possibly being TRBD1 (6 bases). Deletions cut 10 bases from V and 2 bases from J, with 15 bases between. The CDR3 contains 14 residues. The germline V gene has CDR1 SGHAT and CDR2 FQNNGV. CDR3 residues: CATKATGPGNTIYF. In DNA, the CDR3 is TGTGCCACCAAGGCGACAGGCCCTGGAAACACCATATATTTT.

This clonotype showed up just a few times. This chain joins TRBV20-1 and TRBJ1-5, with D hard to call. Germline CDR1 DFQATT, CDR2 SNEGSKA (reference sequence). The CDR3 totals 12 residues. Trimming left V 5 bases short and J 3 bases short, with 8 bases between. CDR3: CSACRPNQPQHF. CDR3 DNA sequence: TGCAGTGCTTGTAGACCCAATCAGCCCCAGCATTTT.

The CDR3 here is CASIFPVGGIQYF. CDR3 nucleotides: TGTGCCAGCATCTTCCCCGTAGGAGGCATTCAGTACTTC. The rearrangement joins TRBV2 to TRBJ2-4, with D tentatively TRBD2 (5 bases). The CDR3 has 13 amino acids. Germline V lookup: CDR1 SNHLY, CDR2 FYNNEI. Trimming shortened V by 7 bases and J by 9 bases, and 16 bases separated the two germline ends.

This clonotype was counted a few times. The chain has TRBV7-2 and TRBJ1-1; D is ambiguous. Between the trimmed V and J ends, which lost 0 bases and 1 base, there was a span of 9 bases. Germline lookup yields CDR1 SGHTA and CDR2 FQGNSA. There are 15 residues in the CDR3. This CDR3 is CASSLAAGWNTEAFF. The DNA of the CDR3 is TGTGCCAGCAGCTTAGCTGCAGGATGGAACACTGAAGCTTTCTTT.

The V and J genes are TRBV20-1 and TRBJ2-1; maybe TRBD2 (5 bases). V gave up 3 bases and J gave up 4 bases, with 13 bases separating them. The CDR3 is made up of 14 amino acids. Germline assignment: CDR1 DFQATT and CDR2 SNEGSKA (reference sequence). CDR3 in amino acids: CSASLGTRYNEQFF. In nucleotides, the CDR3 is TGCAGTGCTAGTTTAGGAACTAGATACAATGAGCAGTTCTTC.

The table lists this clonotype with a count of one. V and J are TRBV11-2 and TRBJ2-7, with D unresolved. The CDR3 is 13 residues long. The germline V gene has CDR1 SGHAT and CDR2 FQNNGV. Trimming pared 3 bases from V and 6 bases from J, leaving 12 bases between. CDR3 sequence: CASSFGYVTEQYF. The DNA for the CDR3 is TGTGCCAGCAGCTTTGGGTATGTTACCGAGCAGTACTTC. Variable domain in full (rest from reference TRBV11-2 and TRBJ2-7): EAGVAQSPRYKIIEKRQSVAFWCNPISGHATLYWYQQILGQGPKLLIQFQNNGVVDDSQLPKDRFSAERLKGVDSTLKIQPAKLEDSAVYLCASSFGYVTEQYFGPGTRLTVT.

There are a few counts of this clonotype. CDR3 sequence (DNA): TGTGCCAGCAGCCAAACCGGGTCTTTAGAGCAGTACTTC. Protein sequence: CASSQTGSLEQYF. The chain combines TRBV7-2 with TRBJ2-7; D is undetermined. Germline V gene sequence: CDR1 SGHTA, CDR2 FQGNSA. The V and J ends lost 5 bases and 7 bases respectively, with 15 bases between them. The length of the CDR3 is 13 residues.

This clonotype was seen ten or more times. V usage is TRBV5-1 and J usage is TRBJ1-1; the D gene is possibly TRBD1 (6 bases). Trimming pared 3 bases from V and 7 bases from J, leaving 19 bases between. Germline V CDR1 and CDR2: SGHRS, YFSETQ. This CDR3 is 15 amino acids long. The DNA for the CDR3 is TGCGCCAGCAGCTCTCAACAGGGTTCGGGTGTTGAAGCTTTCTTT. Its translation: CASSSQQGSGVEAFF.

The sample holds a few counts of this clonotype. The chain recombines TRBV29-1 with TRBJ1-5; 7 bases agree with TRBD1. After removal of 4 bases from V and 4 bases from J, the junction contained 1 base not matched to a gene. This CDR3 contains 12 residues. Germline CDR1 is SQVTM and CDR2 is ANQGSEA. The CDR3 loop is CSVGQGNQPQHF. CDR3 DNA sequence: TGCAGCGTTGGACAGGGAAATCAGCCCCAGCATTTT.

This clonotype appeared a few times. The chain joins TRBV3-1 to TRBJ2-2; D is unresolved. V was pared by 1 base and J by 5 bases, with 5 bases between. This CDR3 spans 13 amino acids. The germline CDR1 and CDR2 sequences are LGHDT and YNNKEL (reference sequence). CDR3 residues: CASSQGRTGELFF. CDR3 coding DNA: TGTGCCAGCAGCCAAGGGAGAACCGGGGAGCTGTTTTTT.

The V gene is TRBV5-1, the J gene TRBJ2-2; D is possibly TRBD2 (6 bases). V lost 1 base to trimming and J lost 3 bases, with 7 bases between them. This CDR3 has 14 residues. CDR1 is SGHRS and CDR2 is YFSETQ in the germline V gene. CDR3 residues: CASSLWDYTGELFF. Written as DNA, the CDR3 is TGCGCCAGCAGCTTGTGGGACTACACCGGGGAGCTGTTTTTT.

This clonotype appeared a few times. The chain is built from TRBV12-5 and TRBJ2-3; tentative D call: TRBD2 (5 bases). This CDR3 has 13 residues. CDR1 and CDR2 (germline): LGHNT, FRNRAP. V lost 9 bases to trimming and J lost 6 bases, with 16 bases between them. CDR3 sequence: CASKGGGGDTQYF. CDR3 nucleotide sequence: TGTGCTAGCAAGGGCGGTGGAGGTGATACGCAGTATTTT.

The rearrangement links TRBV11-2 to TRBJ2-5, with D hard to call. Trimming stripped 5 bases from V and 8 bases from J, with 12 bases between. This CDR3 comprises 12 residues. Germline V lookup: CDR1 SGHAT, CDR2 FQNNGV. CDR3 sequence reads: CASSPRRATQYF. Here the CDR3 DNA reads TGTGCCAGCAGCCCACGACGGGCAACCCAGTACTTC.

The rearrangement links TRBV5-1 to TRBJ2-5, with D unclear. V was pared by 5 bases and J by 1 base, with 6 bases between. The germline V gene has CDR1 SGHRS and CDR2 YFSETQ. The CDR3 sequence is 12 residues long. The CDR3 is CASSSSQETQYF. The CDR3 DNA reads TGCGCCAGCAGTAGCTCCCAAGAGACCCAGTACTTC. Full variable domain (missing parts from reference TRBV5-1 and TRBJ2-5): KAGVTQTPRYLIKTRGQQVTLSCSPISGHRSVSWYQQTPGQGLQFLFEYFSETQRNKGNFPGRFSGRQFSNSRSEMNVSTLELGDSALYLCASSSSQETQYFGPGTRLLVL.

The chain has TRBV7-3 and TRBJ2-1, with TRBD1 identical over 8 bases. CDR1 and CDR2 (germline): SGHTA, FQGTGA. The ends lost 5 bases at V and 7 bases at J; junction bases unmatched: 10. The CDR3 length is 15 residues. The CDR3 bases are TGTGCCAGCAGCCCCGGACAGGGATTATGGAATGAGCAGTTCTTC. It codes for CASSPGQGLWNEQFF.

The chain uses TRBV12-3 or TRBV12-4 and TRBJ2-3; TRBD1 agrees at 11 bases. Trimming removed 8 bases from V and 3 bases from J; junction bases left unmatched: 7. The CDR3 loop spans 15 amino acids. The CDR3 reads CASGQGQGVTDTQYF. For the CDR3, the DNA is TGTGCCAGCGGGCAGGGACAGGGGGTTACAGATACGCAGTATTTT.